This TCR beta chain originates from a study of shared clonotypes between healthy human individuals. Study context: The donors, a couple of women and three men, were aged 18 to 49. General study findings and limits: Generally, naive subsets (rather than memory subsets) showed larger estimated richness.

J was trimmed by 1 base and V by 3 bases; bases with no gene match: 3. Germline CDR1 and CDR2: MNHNS and SASEGT. The CDR3 totals 14 residues. DNA at about 190 ng, tens of thousands of T cell genomes, went into sorted-subset replicate PCRs. Only in-frame clones appear in the TCRdb table, and some are missing; sequencing was by immunoSEQ multiplex PCR. The data contain millions of clones, roughly 95% of them seen just once; the ten biggest clones take up around 1.1%. Positively selected for CCR7, the CD45RO-negative cells used as naive CD8 cells excluded terminally differentiated effector memory CD45RA+ cells. A word on this clone: Its antigen is not identified. This sample also contains other DNA sequences that code for the same CDR3.

Sequences were obtained from naive CD8+ T cells sorted from blood. The chain carries TRBV6-1 and TRBJ2-7, with 7 bases aligning to TRBD2. This sequence was found in a man aged 18 to 35 in good health. CDR3: CASSEGGESYEQYF. The DNA of the CDR3 is TGTGCCAGCAGTGAGGGAGGGGAGTCCTACGAGCAGTACTTC.